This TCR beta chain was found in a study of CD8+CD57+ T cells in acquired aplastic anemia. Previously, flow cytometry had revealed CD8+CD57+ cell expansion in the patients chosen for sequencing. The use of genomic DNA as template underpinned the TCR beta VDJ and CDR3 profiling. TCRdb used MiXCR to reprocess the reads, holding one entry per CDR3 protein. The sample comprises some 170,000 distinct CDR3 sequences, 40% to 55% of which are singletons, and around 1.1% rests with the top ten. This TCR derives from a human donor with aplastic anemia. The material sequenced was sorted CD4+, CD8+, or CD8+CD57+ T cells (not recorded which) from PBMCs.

CDR3 DNA sequence: TGCAGTGCTAGAACCGGGCCCAACTACGAGCAGTACTTC. It specifies CSARTGPNYEQYF. V usage is TRBV20-1 and J usage is TRBJ2-7; D gene uncertain. Germline V lookup: CDR1 DFQATT, CDR2 SNEGSKA (reference sequence). The CDR3 sequence is 13 residues long. The V and J ends lost 2 bases and 3 bases respectively, with 11 bases between them.